This T cell receptor (beta chain) comes out of a study of T-cell memory formation after mild COVID-19. Turning to the study itself: Across donors, TCR clusters were largely donor specific.

V lost 0 bases and J 6 bases, leaving 12 bases between the germline ends. Germline values: CDR1 LGHNA, CDR2 YSLEER. The CDR3 is 15 residues long. TCRdb fed the 5' RACE reads into MiXCR, producing one record per CDR3 protein. The data contain under 300,000 distinct CDR3 sequences, over 15% of them singletons. Sequenced input: PBMCs or a T cell subset sorted from them (not recorded which). The chain is built from TRBV4-3 and TRBJ1-5, with a weak D call TRBD1 (6 bases). The source is a man aged 18 to 35 who had mild COVID-19 (a few samples of this study predate the infection). Cell type and time point are not known. Here the CDR3 reads CASSQDFTGFQPQHF. The CDR3 coding sequence is TGCGCCAGCAGCCAAGATTTTACAGGGTTTCAGCCCCAGCATTTT.